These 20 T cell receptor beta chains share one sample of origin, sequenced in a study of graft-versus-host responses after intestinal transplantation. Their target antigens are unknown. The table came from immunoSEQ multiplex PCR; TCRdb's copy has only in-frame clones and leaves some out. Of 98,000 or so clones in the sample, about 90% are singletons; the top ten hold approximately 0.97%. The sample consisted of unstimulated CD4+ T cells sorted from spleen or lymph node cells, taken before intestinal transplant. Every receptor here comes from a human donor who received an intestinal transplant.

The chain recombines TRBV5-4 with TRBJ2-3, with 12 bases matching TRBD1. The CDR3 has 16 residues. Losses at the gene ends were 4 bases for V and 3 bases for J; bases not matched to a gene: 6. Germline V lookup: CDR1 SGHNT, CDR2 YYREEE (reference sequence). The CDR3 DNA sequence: TGTGCCAGCAGCGGGGGACAGGGGGCGCGGACAGATACGCAGTATTTT. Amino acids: CASSGGQGARTDTQYF.

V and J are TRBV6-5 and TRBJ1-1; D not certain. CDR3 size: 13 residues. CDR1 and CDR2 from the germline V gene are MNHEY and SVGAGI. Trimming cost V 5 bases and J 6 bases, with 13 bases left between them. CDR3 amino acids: CASSRGSYPEAFF. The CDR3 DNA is TGTGCCAGCAGTCGCGGAAGTTACCCTGAAGCTTTCTTT.

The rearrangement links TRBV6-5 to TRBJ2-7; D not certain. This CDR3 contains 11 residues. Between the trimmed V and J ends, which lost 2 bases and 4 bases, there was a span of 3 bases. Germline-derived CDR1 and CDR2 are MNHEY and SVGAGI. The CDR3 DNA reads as TGTGCCAGCAGTTACAGGTACGAGCAGTACTTC. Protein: CASSYRYEQYF.

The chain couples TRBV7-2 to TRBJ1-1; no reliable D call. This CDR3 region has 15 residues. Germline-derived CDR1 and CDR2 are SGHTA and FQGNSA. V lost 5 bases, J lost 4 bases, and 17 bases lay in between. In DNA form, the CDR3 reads TGTGCCAGCAGCGCCGCGGGATCGAAAGGCACTGAAGCTTTCTTT. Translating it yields CASSAAGSKGTEAFF.

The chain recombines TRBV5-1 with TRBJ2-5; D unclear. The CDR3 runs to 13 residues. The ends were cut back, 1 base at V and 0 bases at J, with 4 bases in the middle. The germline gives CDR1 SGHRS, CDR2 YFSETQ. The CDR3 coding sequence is TGCGCCAGCAGCTTGTACTACCAAGAGACCCAGTACTTC. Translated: CASSLYYQETQYF.

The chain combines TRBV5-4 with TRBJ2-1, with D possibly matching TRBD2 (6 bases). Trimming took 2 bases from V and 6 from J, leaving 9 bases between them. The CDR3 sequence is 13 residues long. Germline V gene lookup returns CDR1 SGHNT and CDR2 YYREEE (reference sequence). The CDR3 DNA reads TGTGCCAGCAGCTTTACTAGCAGCAATGAGCAGTTCTTC. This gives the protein CASSFTSSNEQFF.

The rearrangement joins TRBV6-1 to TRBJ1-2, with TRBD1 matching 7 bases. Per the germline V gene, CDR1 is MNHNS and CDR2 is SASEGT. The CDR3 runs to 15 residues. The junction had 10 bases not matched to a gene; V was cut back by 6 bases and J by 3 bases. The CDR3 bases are TGTGCCAGCAGCTCCTCCATTACAGGGGACTATGGCTACACCTTC. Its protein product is CASSSSITGDYGYTF.

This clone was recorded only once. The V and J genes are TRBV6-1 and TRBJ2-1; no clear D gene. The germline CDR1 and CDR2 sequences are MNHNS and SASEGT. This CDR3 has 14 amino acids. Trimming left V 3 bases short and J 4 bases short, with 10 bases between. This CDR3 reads CASSEVGSYNEQFF. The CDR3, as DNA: TGTGCCAGCAGTGAGGTCGGCAGTTACAATGAGCAGTTCTTC.

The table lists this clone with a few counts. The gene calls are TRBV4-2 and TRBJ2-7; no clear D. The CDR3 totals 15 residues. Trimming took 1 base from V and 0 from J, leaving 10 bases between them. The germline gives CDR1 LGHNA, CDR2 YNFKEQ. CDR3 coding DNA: TGTGCCAGCAGCCAAGGGGGTGACGGCTCCTACGAGCAGTACTTC. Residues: CASSQGGDGSYEQYF.

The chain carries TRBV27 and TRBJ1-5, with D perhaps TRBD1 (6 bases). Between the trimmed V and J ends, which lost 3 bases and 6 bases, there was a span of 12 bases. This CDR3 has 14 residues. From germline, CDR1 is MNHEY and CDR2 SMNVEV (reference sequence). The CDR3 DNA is TGTGCCAGCAGTTTGAGGGGGATGGGTCAGCCCCAGCATTTT. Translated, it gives CASSLRGMGQPQHF.

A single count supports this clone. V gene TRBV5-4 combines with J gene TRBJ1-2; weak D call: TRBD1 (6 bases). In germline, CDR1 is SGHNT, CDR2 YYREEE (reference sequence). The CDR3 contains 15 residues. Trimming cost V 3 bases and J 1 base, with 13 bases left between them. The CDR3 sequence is CASSSGTPGNYGYTF. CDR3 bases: TGTGCCAGCAGCTCCGGGACACCCGGTAACTATGGCTACACCTTC.

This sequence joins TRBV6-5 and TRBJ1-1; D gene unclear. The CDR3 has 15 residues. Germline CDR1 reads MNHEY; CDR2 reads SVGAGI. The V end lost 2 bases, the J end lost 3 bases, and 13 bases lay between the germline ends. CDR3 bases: TGTGCCAGCAGTTACGGTACCCGAAAGGACACTGAAGCTTTCTTT. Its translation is CASSYGTRKDTEAFF.

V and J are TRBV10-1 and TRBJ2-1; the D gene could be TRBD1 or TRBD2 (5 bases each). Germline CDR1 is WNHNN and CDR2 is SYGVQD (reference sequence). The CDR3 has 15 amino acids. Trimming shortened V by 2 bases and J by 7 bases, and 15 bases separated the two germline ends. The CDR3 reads CASSEPMGPENEQFF. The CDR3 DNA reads TGCGCCAGCAGTGAGCCCATGGGACCGGAGAATGAGCAGTTCTTC.

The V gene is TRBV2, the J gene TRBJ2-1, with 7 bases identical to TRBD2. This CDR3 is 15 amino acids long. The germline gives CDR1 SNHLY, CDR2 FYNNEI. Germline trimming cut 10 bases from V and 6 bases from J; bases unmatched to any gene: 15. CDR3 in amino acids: CANTPGGSGVNEQFF. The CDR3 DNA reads TGTGCCAACACTCCGGGCGGGAGTGGGGTCAATGAGCAGTTCTTC.

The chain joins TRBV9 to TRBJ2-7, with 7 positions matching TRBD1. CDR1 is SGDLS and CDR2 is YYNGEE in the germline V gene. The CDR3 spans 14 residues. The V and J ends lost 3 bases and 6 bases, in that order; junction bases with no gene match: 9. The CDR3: CASSARQGASEQYF. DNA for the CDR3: TGTGCCAGCAGCGCTCGACAGGGAGCTAGCGAGCAGTACTTC.

CDR3 protein: CASPGPTGGLVDTQYF. CDR3 sequence (DNA): TGTGCCAGCCCTGGGCCGACAGGGGGCTTAGTAGATACGCAGTATTTT. V gene TRBV6-6 combines with J gene TRBJ2-3, with TRBD1 matching 10 bases. V lost 8 bases to trimming and J lost 5 bases; unmatched junction nucleotides: 13. Germline lookup yields CDR1 MNHNY and CDR2 SVGAGI (reference sequence). CDR3 length equals 16 residues.

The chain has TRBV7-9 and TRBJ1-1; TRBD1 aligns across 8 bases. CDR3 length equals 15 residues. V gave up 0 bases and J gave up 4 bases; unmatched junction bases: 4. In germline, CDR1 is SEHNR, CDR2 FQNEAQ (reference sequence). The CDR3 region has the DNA TGTGCCAGCAGCTTAGCAACAGGGGGACCCACTGAAGCTTTCTTT. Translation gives CASSLATGGPTEAFF.

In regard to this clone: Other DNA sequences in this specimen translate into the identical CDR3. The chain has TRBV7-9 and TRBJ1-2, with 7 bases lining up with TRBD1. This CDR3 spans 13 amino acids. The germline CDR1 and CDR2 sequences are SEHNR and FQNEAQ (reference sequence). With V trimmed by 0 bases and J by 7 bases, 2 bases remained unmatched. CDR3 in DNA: TGTGCCAGCAGCTTAGCAGGGACAGTTGGCTACACCTTC. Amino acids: CASSLAGTVGYTF.

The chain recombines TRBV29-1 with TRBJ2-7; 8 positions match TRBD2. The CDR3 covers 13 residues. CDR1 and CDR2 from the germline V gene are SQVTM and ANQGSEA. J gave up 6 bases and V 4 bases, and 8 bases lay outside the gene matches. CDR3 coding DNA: TGCAGCGTTGGTGGACTAGCTCTTCGCGAGCAGTACTTC. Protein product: CSVGGLALREQYF.

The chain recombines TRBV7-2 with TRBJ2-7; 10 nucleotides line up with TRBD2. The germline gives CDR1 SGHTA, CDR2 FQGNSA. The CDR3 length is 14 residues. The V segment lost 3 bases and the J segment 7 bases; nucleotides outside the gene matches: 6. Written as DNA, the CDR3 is TGTGCCAGCAGCTTCGGGACTAGCGTAAAAGAGCAGTACTTC. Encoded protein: CASSFGTSVKEQYF.